The clone carrying this T cell receptor beta chain was recorded at least ten times. The antigen remains unidentified. Points from the study as a whole: In terms of TCR gene usage, tumor memory CD4+ T cells clustered together with blood and lymph node memory CD4+ cells, as well as with lymph node naive CD4+ cells.

Trimming removed 2 bases at V and 3 bases at J, with 11 bases between. The length of the CDR3 is 15 residues. Germline V CDR1 and CDR2: MNHEY, SVGAGI. TCRdb processed the 5' RACE reads anew with MiXCR; each CDR3 protein has one entry. This sample has 30,000 to 35,000 distinct CDR3 sequences, with roughly 30% found just once. Cells sorted as Tregs were CD4+, CD25+ and CD127-/low. This chain links TRBV6-5 with TRBJ2-1; D call uncertain. This clonotype originated in a female donor with breast cancer. The sequenced sample consisted of tumor-infiltrating Tregs sorted from the breast tumor. Here the CDR3 reads CASSYNREFYNEQFF. The DNA for the CDR3 is TGTGCCAGCAGTTACAATAGGGAATTCTACAATGAGCAGTTCTTC.